Shown below are 10 T cell receptor beta chains from a single sample sequenced in a study of T cell responses to AZD1222 COVID-19 vaccine. The table came from immunoSEQ multiplex PCR; TCRdb's copy has only in-frame clones and leaves some out. The data show tens of thousands of clones, 75% to 90% seen once. Sequencing was performed on peripheral blood, taken on day 0 of AZD1222 vaccination. The receptors originated from an adult in good health.

The chain is built from TRBV28 and TRBJ1-5; TRBD1 aligns across 9 bases. CDR3 size: 15 residues. V lost 6 bases to trimming and J lost 7 bases; unmatched junction nucleotides: 10. The germline CDR1 and CDR2 sequences are MDHEN and SYDVKM. CDR3 sequence (DNA): TGTGCCAGCAGAGCTTGGACAGGGGATCACCAGCCCCAGCATTTT. Translating gives CASRAWTGDHQPQHF.

This clone was seen only a few times. The chain links TRBV28 to TRBJ1-2; 9 bases map to TRBD1. Germline values: CDR1 MDHEN, CDR2 SYDVKM. V lost 4 bases and J lost 3; bases outside the gene matches: 9. The CDR3 length is 16 residues. For the CDR3, the DNA is TGTGCCAGCAGTTCCGGGACAGGGTCCTCATACTATGGCTACACCTTC. Protein sequence: CASSSGTGSSYYGYTF.

The genes are TRBV29-1 and TRBJ2-7; 12 bases are a match to TRBD1. The junction had 6 bases not matched to a gene; V was cut back by 6 bases and J by 6 bases. CDR3 length: 13 amino acids. Germline CDR1 is SQVTM and CDR2 is ANQGSEA. The CDR3, as DNA: TGCAGCGTCCCCGGGACAGGGGGCTTCGAGCAGTACTTC. As protein: CSVPGTGGFEQYF.

The genes are TRBV7-2 and TRBJ2-5; D is ambiguous. Germline assignment: CDR1 SGHTA and CDR2 FQGNSA. With 3 bases removed from V and 5 bases from J, the gap between germline ends came to 4 bases. This CDR3 is built from 11 residues. The CDR3 reads CASSFSETQYF. The CDR3 DNA reads TGTGCCAGCAGCTTTTCCGAGACCCAGTACTTC.

Sample share makes this clone medium-sized. The chain combines TRBV5-6 with TRBJ1-4; D gene ambiguous. Germline CDR1 reads SGHDT; CDR2 reads YYEEEE. CDR3 length: 14 amino acids. The V and J ends lost 2 bases and 3 bases respectively, with 8 bases between them. Here the CDR3 DNA reads TGTGCCAGCAGCTTAGGCGGATCTAATGAAAAACTGTTTTTT. Amino acid sequence: CASSLGGSNEKLFF. The full variable domain, rest sourced from reference TRBV5-6 and TRBJ1-4, is DAGVTQSPTHLIKTRGQQVTLRCSPKSGHDTVSWYQQALGQGPQFIFQYYEEEERQRGNFPDRFSGHQFPNYSSELNVNALLLGDSALYLCASSLGGSNEKLFFGSGTQLSVL.

The CDR3 DNA follows: TGCGCCAGCAGCTTGGCCAGGGCAAACAGGGCTCCGACTAGTGGCTACACCTTC. Residues: CASSLARANRAPTSGYTF. The chain employs TRBV5-1 and TRBJ1-2, with D possibly being TRBD1 (6 bases). Trimming cost V 0 bases and J 7 bases, with 25 bases left between them. The CDR3 spans 18 residues. Germline V gene lookup returns CDR1 SGHRS and CDR2 YFSETQ.

This clone has more than one count but fewer than ten. This chain uses TRBV6-1 with TRBJ2-2; no firm D call. CDR1 MNHNS and CDR2 SASEGT come from the germline V gene. This CDR3 has 14 residues. The germline V and J ends were trimmed by 2 bases and 3 bases, with 7 bases remaining between them. The CDR3 DNA sequence: TGTGCCAGCAGTGAACATTACGACACCGGGGAGCTGTTTTTT. Translating it yields CASSEHYDTGELFF.

The V call is TRBV21-1, the J call TRBJ2-2; no check of the table's D call, TRBD1, against the DNA was made. TRBV21-1 is a recognized pseudogene. The CDR3 contains 17 residues. CDR3 in DNA: TGTGCCAGCAGCCCCTTCCAGGACAGGGGCAACACCGGGGAGCTGTTTTTT. This encodes CASSPFQDRGNTGELFF.

The V and J genes are TRBV28 and TRBJ1-1; D is possibly TRBD1 (5 bases). Deletions cut 7 bases from V and 2 bases from J, with 11 bases between. Germline V lookup: CDR1 MDHEN, CDR2 SYDVKM. There are 13 residues in the CDR3. DNA for the CDR3: TGTGCCAGCATCTATGGGGGAAACACTGAAGCTTTCTTT. Amino acid sequence: CASIYGGNTEAFF.

This clone was recorded only once. The chain recombines TRBV6-1 with TRBJ1-5; TRBD1 might be the D (5 bases). Germline V CDR1 and CDR2: MNHNS, SASEGT. The CDR3 contains 14 residues. V was trimmed by 1 base and J by 6 bases, leaving 10 bases between them. The chain's CDR3 is CASSEVPQGQPQHF. For the CDR3, the DNA is TGTGCCAGCAGTGAAGTTCCTCAGGGTCAGCCCCAGCATTTT.